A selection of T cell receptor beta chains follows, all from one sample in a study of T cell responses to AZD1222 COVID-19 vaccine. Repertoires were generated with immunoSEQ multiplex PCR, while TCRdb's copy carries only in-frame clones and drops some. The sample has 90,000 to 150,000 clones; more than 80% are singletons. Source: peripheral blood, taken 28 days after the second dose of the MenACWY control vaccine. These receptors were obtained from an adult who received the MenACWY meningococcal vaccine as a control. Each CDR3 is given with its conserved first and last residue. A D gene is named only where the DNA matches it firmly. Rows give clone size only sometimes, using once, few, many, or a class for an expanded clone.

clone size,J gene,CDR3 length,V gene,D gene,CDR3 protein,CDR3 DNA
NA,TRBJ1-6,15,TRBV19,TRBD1,CASVAGTGGRSPLHF,TGTGCCAGTGTCGCCGGGACAGGGGGCCGGTCACCCCTCCACTTT
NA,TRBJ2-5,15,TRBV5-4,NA,CASSLAGPRAETQYF,TGTGCCAGCAGCTTGGCGGGACCCCGTGCAGAGACCCAGTACTTC
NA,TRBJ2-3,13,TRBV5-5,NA,CASSGSSTDTQYF,TGTGCCAGCAGCGGGTCTAGCACAGATACGCAGTATTTT
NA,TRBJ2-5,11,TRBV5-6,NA,CASSGGGTQYF,TGTGCCAGCAGCGGCGGCGGGACCCAGTACTTC
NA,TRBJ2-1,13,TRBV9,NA,CASREGTSTSLFF,TGTGCCAGCAGGGAAGGGACTTCCACGTCCCTGTTCTTC
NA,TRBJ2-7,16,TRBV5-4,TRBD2,CASSLGLAGLSYEQYF,TGTGCCAGCAGCTTGGGGCTAGCGGGACTCTCCTACGAGCAGTACTTC
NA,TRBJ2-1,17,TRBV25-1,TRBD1,CASSDRQGLSSYNEQFF,TGTGCCAGCAGTGATAGACAGGGCTTGAGCTCCTACAATGAGCAGTTCTTC
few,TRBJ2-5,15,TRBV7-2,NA,CASSRGLDPVLAQYF,TGTGCCAGCAGCCGGGGGCTAGACCCCGTTTTGGCCCAGTACTTC
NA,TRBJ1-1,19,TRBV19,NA,CASSPYHRDGHPPNTEAFF,TGTGCCAGTAGCCCTTACCACCGGGACGGCCATCCCCCGAACACTGAAGCTTTCTTT
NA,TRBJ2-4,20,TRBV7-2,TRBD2,CASSLAATSGGDGAKNIQYF,TGTGCCAGCAGCTTAGCCGCGACTAGCGGGGGAGATGGGGCCAAAAACATTCAGTACTTC
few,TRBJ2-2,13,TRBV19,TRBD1,CASSDTGAGELFF,TGTGCCAGTAGCGACACAGGGGCCGGGGAGCTGTTTTTT
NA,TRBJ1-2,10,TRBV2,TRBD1,CAGTGGGYTF,TGTGCCGGTACAGGGGGAGGCTACACCTTC
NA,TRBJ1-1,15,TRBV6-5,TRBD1,CASKRTGGSNTEAFF,TGTGCCAGCAAAAGGACAGGGGGATCGAACACTGAAGCTTTCTTT
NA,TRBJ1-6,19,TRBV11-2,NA,CASSTLMGWQGDNNSPLHF,TGTGCCAGCAGCACTTTGATGGGTTGGCAGGGCGATAATAATTCACCCCTCCACTTT
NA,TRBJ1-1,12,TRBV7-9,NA,CASSLGDLEAFF,TGTGCCAGCAGCTTAGGGGACCTCGAAGCTTTCTTT
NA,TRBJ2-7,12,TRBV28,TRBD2,CASSGRAGEQYF,TGTGCCAGCAGCGGGAGGGCAGGGGAGCAGTACTTC
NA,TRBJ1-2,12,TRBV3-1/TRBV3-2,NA,CASSQGPYGYTF,TGTGCCAGCAGCCAGGGTCCTTATGGCTACACCTTC
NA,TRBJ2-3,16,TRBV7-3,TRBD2,CASSTTSGTSTDTQYF,TGTGCCAGCAGCACGACTAGCGGGACTAGCACAGATACGCAGTATTTT
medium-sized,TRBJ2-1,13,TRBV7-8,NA,CASSFGGYNEQFF,TGTGCCAGCAGCTTTGGCGGCTACAATGAGCAGTTCTTC
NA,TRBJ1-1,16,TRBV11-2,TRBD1,CASSSSDRGKNTEAFF,TGTGCCAGCAGCTCGAGCGACAGGGGAAAGAACACTGAAGCTTTCTTT
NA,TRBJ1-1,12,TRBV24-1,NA,CATGGGTGPAFF,TGTGCCACCGGGGGGGGGACGGGACCTGCTTTCTTT
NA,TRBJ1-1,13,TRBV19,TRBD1,CASSVTGETEAFF,TGTGCCAGTAGTGTCACAGGGGAAACTGAAGCTTTCTTT
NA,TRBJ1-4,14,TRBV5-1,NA,CASSFGTDNEKLFF,TGCGCCAGCAGCTTCGGGACGGATAATGAAAAACTGTTTTTT
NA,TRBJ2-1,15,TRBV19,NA,CASSLTGFPYNEQFF,TGTGCCAGTAGCCTAACAGGGTTCCCCTACAATGAGCAGTTCTTC
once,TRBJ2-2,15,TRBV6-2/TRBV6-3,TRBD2,CASSASGANTGELFF,TGTGCCAGCAGTGCTAGCGGGGCCAACACCGGGGAGCTGTTTTTT
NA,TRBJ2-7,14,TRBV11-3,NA,CASSPGGSPHEQYF,TGTGCCAGCAGCCCTGGCGGATCCCCCCACGAGCAGTACTTC
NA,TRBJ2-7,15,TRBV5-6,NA,CASSSRRLGLTEQYF,TGTGCCAGCAGCTCTCGTCGCTTGGGATTGACCGAGCAGTACTTC
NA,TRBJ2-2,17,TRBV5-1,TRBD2,CASSLVSSGVNTGELFF,TGCGCCAGCAGCTTGGTGTCTAGCGGGGTGAACACCGGGGAGCTGTTTTTT
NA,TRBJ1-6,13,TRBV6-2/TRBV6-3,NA,CASSSFGNSPLHF,TGTGCCAGCAGTTCTTTCGGCAATTCACCCCTCCACTTT
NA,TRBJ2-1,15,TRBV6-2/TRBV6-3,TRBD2,CASSSLAGFTVEQFF,TGTGCCAGCAGTTCACTAGCGGGGTTTACTGTTGAGCAGTTCTTC
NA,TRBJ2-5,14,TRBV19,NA,CASSIVEGVETQYF,TGTGCCAGTAGTATAGTCGAGGGAGTGGAGACCCAGTACTTC
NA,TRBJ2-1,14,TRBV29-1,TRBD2,CSVEALAGNNEQFF,TGCAGCGTTGAAGCGTTAGCGGGGAACAATGAGCAGTTCTTC
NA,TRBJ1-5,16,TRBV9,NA,CASSAGVGQPNQPQHF,TGTGCCAGCAGCGCCGGCGTCGGCCAGCCTAATCAGCCCCAGCATTTT
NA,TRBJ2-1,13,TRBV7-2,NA,CASEVEPAVEQFF,TGTGCCAGCGAGGTTGAGCCCGCGGTTGAGCAGTTCTTC
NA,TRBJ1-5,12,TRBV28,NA,CASTPKGGPQHF,TGTGCCAGCACCCCCAAGGGGGGGCCCCAGCATTTT
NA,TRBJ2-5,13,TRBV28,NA,CASRPRFKGTQYF,TGTGCCAGCCGACCCAGGTTTAAGGGGACCCAGTACTTC
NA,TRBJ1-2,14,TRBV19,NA,CASSIAHINYGYTF,TGTGCCAGTAGTATTGCTCATATCAACTATGGCTACACCTTC
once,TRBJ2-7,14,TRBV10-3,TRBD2,CAIKRLADSYEQYF,TGTGCCATCAAGCGGCTAGCGGACTCCTACGAGCAGTACTTC
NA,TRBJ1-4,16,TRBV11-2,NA,CASSILGGATNEKLFF,TGTGCCAGCAGCATCCTGGGGGGGGCAACTAATGAAAAACTGTTTTTT
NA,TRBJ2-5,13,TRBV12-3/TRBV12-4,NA,CASSFTVQETQYF,TGTGCCAGCAGTTTCACGGTCCAAGAGACCCAGTACTTC
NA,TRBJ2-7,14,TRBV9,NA,CASSIGTDSYEQYF,TGTGCCAGCAGCATCGGGACGGACTCCTACGAGCAGTACTTC
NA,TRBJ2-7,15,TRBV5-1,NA,CASSSGVTSSYEQYF,TGCGCCAGCAGCTCCGGCGTAACTAGCTCCTACGAGCAGTACTTC
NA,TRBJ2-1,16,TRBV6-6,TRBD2,CASSLGLAGVVNEQFF,TGTGCCAGCAGCCTCGGACTAGCGGGAGTCGTGAATGAGCAGTTCTTC
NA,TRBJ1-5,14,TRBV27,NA,CASQVREGALSQHF,TGTGCCAGCCAGGTTAGGGAGGGCGCGTTATCCCAGCATTTT
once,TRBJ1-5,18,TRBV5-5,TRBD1,CASSETGLFGDSNQPQHF,TGTGCCAGCAGCGAGACAGGGTTGTTTGGGGATAGCAATCAGCCCCAGCATTTT
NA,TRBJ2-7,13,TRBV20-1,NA,CSASQGPKYEQYF,TGCAGTGCTAGTCAGGGGCCAAAGTACGAGCAGTACTTC
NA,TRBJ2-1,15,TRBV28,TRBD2,CASSLTSGDYNEQFF,TGTGCCAGCAGTTTGACTAGCGGAGACTACAATGAGCAGTTCTTC
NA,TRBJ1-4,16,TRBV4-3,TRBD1,CASSQDRGTGFEELFF,TGCGCCAGCAGCCAAGACCGCGGGACAGGGTTTGAGGAACTGTTTTTT
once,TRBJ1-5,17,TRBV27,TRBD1,CASSLSRQGAGNQPQHF,TGTGCCAGCAGTTTATCCAGACAGGGGGCTGGCAATCAGCCCCAGCATTTT
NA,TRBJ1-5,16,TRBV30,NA,CAWSVNHLTGAQPQHF,TGTGCCTGGAGTGTCAACCACTTGACAGGAGCTCAGCCCCAGCATTTT
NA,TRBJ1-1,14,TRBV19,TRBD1,CASSIGTGITEAFF,TGTGCCAGTAGTATCGGGACAGGGATCACTGAAGCTTTCTTT
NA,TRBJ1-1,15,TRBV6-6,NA,CASSYTDIRGTEAFF,TGTGCCAGCAGTTACACAGACATCAGGGGTACTGAAGCTTTCTTT
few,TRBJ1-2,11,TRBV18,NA,CASSPGQSYTF,TGTGCCAGCTCACCGGGGCAGTCCTACACCTTC
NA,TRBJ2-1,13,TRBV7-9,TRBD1,CASSTGTGPWQFF,TGTGCCAGCAGCACCGGGACAGGCCCATGGCAGTTCTTC
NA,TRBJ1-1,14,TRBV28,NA,CASIRPRDRTEAFF,TGTGCCAGCATCAGACCAAGGGACCGCACTGAAGCTTTCTTT
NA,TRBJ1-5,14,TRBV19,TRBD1,CASTTGVFGQPQHF,TGTGCCAGTACGACAGGGGTTTTTGGTCAGCCCCAGCATTTT
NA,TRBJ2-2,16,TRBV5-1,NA,CASSLAPGPRAGELFF,TGCGCCAGCAGCTTGGCACCCGGCCCGCGCGCCGGGGAGCTGTTTTTT
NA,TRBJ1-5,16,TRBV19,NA,CASSTGGISGNQPQHF,TGTGCCAGTAGTACGGGGGGGATCAGTGGCAATCAGCCCCAGCATTTT
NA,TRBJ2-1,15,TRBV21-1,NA,CASSKVTSVYNEQFF,TGTGCCAGCAGCAAAGTTACTAGCGTGTACAATGAGCAGTTCTTC